The 10 T cell receptor beta chains in this list originate from one sample, sequenced in a study of blood T cell repertoires in COVID-19. TCRdb keeps only in-frame clones here, not all; method: immunoSEQ multiplex PCR. The table has hundreds of thousands of clones, roughly 89% seen once. Specimen: PBMCs or T cells enriched from blood (not recorded which). These receptors were obtained from a woman aged 18-29 years who had recovered from COVID-19.

The V and J genes are TRBV3-1 (or the pseudogene TRBV3-2) and TRBJ2-5; TRBD1 matches 10 bases. V was clipped by 0 bases and J by 5 bases; unmatched bases: 6. The CDR3 spans 16 residues. Per the germline V gene, CDR1 is LGHDT and CDR2 is YNNKEL (reference sequence). CDR3 region: CASSQDFDRGLETQYF. CDR3 nucleotides: TGTGCCAGCAGCCAAGACTTTGACAGGGGGCTTGAGACCCAGTACTTC.

The V gene is TRBV7-2, the J gene TRBJ1-2; 8 bases are a match to TRBD1. V dropped 0 bases and J dropped 7; count of bases not matched to a gene: 10. Germline CDR1 SGHTA, CDR2 FQGNSA. CDR3 length: 16 amino acids. The CDR3 spells CASSLARQGAVSGYTF. The CDR3, as DNA: TGTGCCAGCAGCTTAGCGCGGCAGGGGGCAGTTAGTGGCTACACCTTC.

This clone was seen only a few times. The genes are TRBV10-3 and TRBJ2-7; 7 bases map to TRBD2. Germline V gives CDR1 ENHRY, CDR2 SYGVKD. The CDR3 covers 16 residues. V was clipped by 10 bases and J by 0 bases; unmatched bases: 15. The DNA for the CDR3 is TGTGCCACTTCCGGGGGGAGGGACTGGAGCTCCTACGAGCAGTACTTC. Its translation is CATSGGRDWSSYEQYF.

The chain joins TRBV2 to TRBJ2-6, with 7 bases matching TRBD1. After removal of 5 bases from V and 4 bases from J, the junction contained 14 bases not matched to a gene. The CDR3 sequence is 18 residues long. CDR1 SNHLY and CDR2 FYNNEI come from the germline V gene. CDR3 amino acids: CASSQRQGYSGGANVLTF. CDR3 nucleotide sequence: TGTGCCAGCAGTCAGAGACAGGGATACTCGGGGGGGGCCAACGTCCTGACTTTC.

This chain connects TRBV5-6 to TRBJ1-2, with 9 bases aligning to TRBD1. The V gene's germline CDR1 is SGHDT and CDR2 YYEEEE. Trimming took 4 bases from V and 13 from J; bases not matched to a gene: 11. The CDR3 extends over 13 amino acids. CDR3 loop: CASSTGTGPIITF. The CDR3, as DNA: TGTGCCAGCAGCACAGGGACAGGGCCTATTATCACCTTC.

The chain uses TRBV18 and TRBJ2-1; D possibly corresponds to TRBD2 (5 bases). The germline V gene has CDR1 KGHSH and CDR2 LQKENI. V dropped 4 bases and J dropped 10 bases, with 14 bases sitting between them. This CDR3 has 13 amino acids. CDR3 DNA: TGTGCCAGCTCACTTCAACACCGGGAAGAGCAGTTCTTC. Encoded protein: CASSLQHREEQFF. The whole variable domain, remainder taken from reference TRBV18 and TRBJ2-1, is NAGVMQNPRHLVRRRGQEARLRCSPMKGHSHVYWYRQLPEEGLKFMVYLQKENIIDESGMPKERFSAEFPKEGPSILRIQQVVRGDSAAYFCASSLQHREEQFFGPGTRLTVL.

CDR3 loop: CASSKDRSISYEQYF. DNA for the CDR3: TGCGCCAGCTCAAAAGACAGGAGTATCTCCTACGAGCAGTACTTC. The chain employs TRBV10-2 and TRBJ2-7; D is perhaps TRBD1 (6 bases). Per the germline V gene, CDR1 is WSHSY and CDR2 is SAAADI. V was cut by 8 bases and J by 0 bases, with 17 bases left in between. The CDR3 covers 15 residues.

The rearrangement links TRBV11-3 to TRBJ2-3; D is unclear. V lost 2 bases and J 0 bases, leaving 9 bases between the germline ends. Germline loops: CDR1 SGHNT, CDR2 YENEEA. CDR3 length: 15 residues. For the CDR3, the DNA is TGTGCCAGCAGCTTATTTAGCTCTAGCACAGATACGCAGTATTTT. Amino acid sequence: CASSLFSSSTDTQYF.

The chain joins TRBV3-1 (or the pseudogene TRBV3-2) to TRBJ2-7; D is unclear. Germline V gene lookup returns CDR1 LGHDT and CDR2 YNNKEL (reference sequence). Trimming left V 0 bases short and J 2 bases short, with 8 bases between. The CDR3 runs 14 residues. For the CDR3, the DNA is TGTGCCAGCAGCCAAGAGGTAGTTCCCTACGAGCAGTACTTC. Translated, it gives CASSQEVVPYEQYF.

This chain joins TRBV29-1 and TRBJ1-1, with D perhaps TRBD1 (5 bases). Germline lookup yields CDR1 SQVTM and CDR2 ANQGSEA. Trimming pared 3 bases from V and 1 base from J, leaving 15 bases between. The length of the CDR3 is 15 residues. Written as DNA, the CDR3 is TGCAGCGTTGAGGAATTCAGGGTTGGGAACACTGAAGCTTTCTTT. Its protein product is CSVEEFRVGNTEAFF.